The 25 T cell receptor beta chains in this list originate from one sample, sequenced in a study of cytomegalovirus exposure and HLA in healthy donors. The PCR was carried out with 60 Vbeta primers and 13 Jbeta primers. Profiling relied on immunoSEQ multiplex PCR, and the TCRdb table lists in-frame clones only, not all of them. The sample carries about 130,000 clones, roughly 78% recorded once. The sequencing input was PBMCs. The receptors derive from a man aged 25-40 years in good health.

This chain uses TRBV28 with TRBJ1-4; D is undetermined. The V gene lost 5 bases and the J gene lost 8 bases, with 9 bases spanning the gap. Per germline, CDR1 MDHEN and CDR2 SYDVKM. The CDR3 has 12 residues. Written as DNA, the CDR3 is TGTGCCAGCAGTCTTGGGAGAGAAAAACTGTTTTTT. Protein sequence: CASSLGREKLFF.

For this clone: At one of its ends the junction is not consistent with the germline gene, which may arise from a read error. The V gene is TRBV7-9, the J gene TRBJ2-7, with 7 bases that match TRBD1. Germline CDR1 is SEHNR and CDR2 is FQNEAQ (reference sequence). The CDR3 has 15 amino acids. Here the CDR3 DNA reads TGTTCCAGCAGCCACGACAGGGCGAGCTCCTACGAGCAGTACTTC. Amino acids: CSSSHDRASSYEQYF.

This chain connects TRBV23-1 to TRBJ2-6; 9 bases line up with TRBD1. TRBV23-1 is an open reading frame, and its role is uncertain. The V gene end was trimmed by 3 bases and the J gene end by 3 bases; junction bases not matched to a gene: 18. The CDR3 extends over 21 amino acids. CDR3: CASSQNERGQGYLCGANVLTF. The CDR3 DNA follows: TGCGCCAGCAGTCAGAACGAGCGGGGACAGGGTTATCTCTGTGGGGCCAACGTCCTGACTTTC.

The V call is TRBV7-2, the J call TRBJ2-5; 8 positions agree with TRBD2. Germline trimming cut 2 bases from V and 5 bases from J; bases unmatched to any gene: 4. This CDR3 is 14 amino acids long. Germline CDR1 reads SGHTA; CDR2 reads FQGNSA. DNA for the CDR3: TGTGCCAGCAGCTTAAGCGGGAGTCGGGAGACCCAGTACTTC. This codes for CASSLSGSRETQYF.

The rearrangement uses TRBV4-1 and TRBJ2-1; perhaps TRBD1 as D (6 bases). Germline V gene data show CDR1 as MGHRA and CDR2 as YSYEKL. The CDR3 covers 16 residues. Trimming shortened V by 4 bases and J by 9 bases, and 22 bases separated the two germline ends. DNA of the CDR3: TGCGCCAGCAGCCCAACCGGGACATCCTATAGGAGTGAGCAGTTCTTC. It specifies CASSPTGTSYRSEQFF.

The chain recombines TRBV30 with TRBJ2-1, with a tentative D call TRBD2 (5 bases). The CDR3 runs 17 residues. CDR1 and CDR2 (germline): GTSNPN, SVGIG (reference sequence). V was shortened by 0 bases and J by 0 bases, with 15 bases between the two germline ends. CDR3 bases: TGTGCCTGGAGTGTACCGCATGCTAGCCGCTCCTACAATGAGCAGTTCTTC. Amino acids: CAWSVPHASRSYNEQFF.

With respect to this clone: Germline and junction disagree at one end, which may indicate a read error. The chain carries TRBV7-9 and TRBJ1-4; maybe TRBD1 (5 bases). This CDR3 contains 14 residues. The germline gives CDR1 SEHNR, CDR2 FQNEAQ (reference sequence). CDR3 sequence (DNA): TGTTCCAGCAGTCGTCGGGGGACTAATGAAAAACTGTTTTTT. The encoded protein is CSSSRRGTNEKLFF.

The gene calls are TRBV12-5 and TRBJ2-1; 10 bases match TRBD2. This CDR3 region has 23 residues. CDR1 and CDR2 (germline): LGHNT, FRNRAP. V lost 0 bases, J lost 1 base, and 21 bases stayed unmatched. CDR3 residues: CASGLVLLGLAGEDQGSYNEQFF. For the CDR3, the DNA is TGTGCTAGTGGTTTGGTTTTGTTAGGGCTAGCGGGAGAGGATCAGGGATCCTACAATGAGCAGTTCTTC.

The chain employs TRBV4-3 and TRBJ2-1, with 7 bases that match TRBD2. The V gene's germline CDR1 is LGHNA and CDR2 YSLEER. CDR3 length: 16 residues. With 5 bases clipped from V and 0 bases from J, the junction kept 7 bases outside the gene matches. The CDR3 coding sequence is TGCGCCAGCAGCGCGGGACTAATTAGCTCCTACAATGAGCAGTTCTTC. The encoded protein is CASSAGLISSYNEQFF.

This chain's CDR3 is CASSLGSRGYGYTF. The CDR3 DNA reads TGTGCCAGCAGCTTAGGTTCCAGGGGCTATGGCTACACCTTC. The chain recombines TRBV7-6 with TRBJ1-2; perhaps TRBD1 as D (6 bases). V dropped 1 base and J dropped 4 bases, with 10 bases sitting between them. Germline CDR1 SGHVS, CDR2 FNYEAQ. This CDR3 has 14 residues.

This chain links TRBV29-1 with TRBJ2-5; 8 bases are a match to TRBD2. V shed 7 bases, J shed 4 bases, and the junction held 2 bases outside the gene matches. CDR1 is SQVTM, CDR2 ANQGSEA, per germline. The CDR3 runs to 11 residues. Here the CDR3 reads CSGLAGETQYF. The CDR3 DNA reads TGCAGCGGCCTAGCGGGAGAGACCCAGTACTTC.

This clone has just one count. The gene calls are TRBV27 and TRBJ2-1; D perhaps matches TRBD2 (6 bases). Trimming left V 6 bases short and J 3 bases short, with 15 bases between. Germline CDR1 reads MNHEY; CDR2 reads SMNVEV (reference sequence). CDR3 length equals 15 residues. The CDR3 nucleotides are TGTGCCAGCAGGATTAGAGCGGGCCTCTACAATGAGCAGTTCTTC. As protein: CASRIRAGLYNEQFF.

The chain combines TRBV5-6 with TRBJ1-2; 7 bases fit TRBD1. The germline gives CDR1 SGHDT, CDR2 YYEEEE. The V and J ends lost 4 bases and 9 bases, in that order; junction bases with no gene match: 12. The CDR3 runs to 14 residues. CDR3 loop: CASSVRGQFWSYTF. DNA of the CDR3: TGTGCCAGCAGCGTGAGGGGACAGTTTTGGAGCTACACCTTC.

The rearrangement links TRBV30 to TRBJ2-7; TRBD1 might be the D (5 bases). The germline gives CDR1 GTSNPN, CDR2 SVGIG (reference sequence). The CDR3 contains 15 residues. Trimming left V 0 bases short and J 0 bases short, with 12 bases between. CDR3 nucleotides: TGTGCCTGGAGTGTACAGCCAGGGCTCTCCTACGAGCAGTACTTC. Its protein is CAWSVQPGLSYEQYF.

Ten or more counts support this clone. The genes are TRBV29-1 and TRBJ1-1, with TRBD1 matching 12 bases. This CDR3 contains 19 residues. CDR1 SQVTM and CDR2 ANQGSEA come from the germline V gene. J gave up 5 bases and V 0 bases, and 16 bases lay outside the gene matches. The CDR3 DNA is TGCAGCGTTGAAGAATACCCACTCGGGACAGGGGGCGATTGGACTGAAGCTTTCTTT. It codes for CSVEEYPLGTGGDWTEAFF.

This chain links TRBV27 with TRBJ2-1, with D tentatively TRBD2 (5 bases). Trimming removed 3 bases at V and 7 bases at J, with 13 bases between. This CDR3 contains 14 residues. CDR1 MNHEY and CDR2 SMNVEV come from the germline V gene (reference sequence). This chain's CDR3 is CASSFAVKRNEQFF. The CDR3 nucleotides read TGTGCCAGCAGTTTCGCGGTGAAGCGGAATGAGCAGTTCTTC.

The V and J genes are TRBV28 and TRBJ2-5; D perhaps matches TRBD2 (5 bases). The J call is in doubt because the DNA end fits TRBJ2-7 better. CDR3 length: 13 residues. The germline V gene has CDR1 MDHEN and CDR2 SYDVKM. CDR3 sequence (DNA): TGTGCCAGCAGTTTGGGGAGAACCTACGAGCAGTACTTC. Translating gives CASSLGRTYEQYF.

The chain carries TRBV9 and TRBJ2-7; tentative D call: TRBD2 (6 bases). Trimming removed 0 bases at V and 3 bases at J, with 10 bases between. The CDR3 spans 14 residues. Germline values: CDR1 SGDLS, CDR2 YYNGEE. CDR3 sequence reads: CASSVGNSGYEQYF. The CDR3 bases are TGTGCCAGCAGCGTAGGTAATAGCGGCTACGAGCAGTACTTC.

This chain uses TRBV10-3 with TRBJ1-5; D is possibly TRBD1 (5 bases). V was clipped by 6 bases and J by 9 bases, with 12 bases between them. The length of the CDR3 is 12 residues. Germline V gives CDR1 ENHRY, CDR2 SYGVKD. CDR3 DNA sequence: TGTGCCATCAGCCAACAGGCTGGGCCCCAGCATTTT. The encoded protein is CAISQQAGPQHF.

The rearrangement uses TRBV11-2 and TRBJ1-2; D possibly corresponds to TRBD1 (6 bases). The CDR3 is 15 amino acids. Germline CDR1 SGHAT, CDR2 FQNNGV. The V end lost 6 bases, the J end lost 3 bases, and 17 bases lay between the germline ends. Here the CDR3 reads CASRPERAGDYGYTF. CDR3 coding DNA: TGTGCCAGCAGACCCGAGAGGGCAGGGGACTATGGCTACACCTTC.

This chain uses TRBV11-2 with TRBJ2-3; D possibly corresponds to TRBD1 (6 bases). Germline V gene data show CDR1 as SGHAT and CDR2 as FQNNGV. The CDR3 spans 18 residues. V was cut by 0 bases and J by 8 bases, with 24 bases left in between. As DNA, the CDR3 is TGTGCCAGCAGCTTAGAAGGGGGTGGGGGACACTGGGGGCCTACGCAGTATTTT. This translates into CASSLEGGGGHWGPTQYF. The variable domain in full, completed from reference TRBV11-2 and TRBJ2-3, reads EAGVAQSPRYKIIEKRQSVAFWCNPISGHATLYWYQQILGQGPKLLIQFQNNGVVDDSQLPKDRFSAERLKGVDSTLKIQPAKLEDSAVYLCASSLEGGGGHWGPTQYFGPGTRLTVL.

CDR3 sequence: CASSLDGREAEKLFF. CDR3 coding DNA: TGCGCCAGCAGCTTGGATGGCAGGGAGGCTGAAAAACTGTTTTTT. This chain uses TRBV5-1 with TRBJ1-4; perhaps TRBD1 as D (5 bases). V gave up 0 bases and J gave up 7 bases, with 13 bases separating them. Looked up from germline, CDR1 is SGHRS and CDR2 is YFSETQ. The CDR3 contains 15 residues.

This chain connects TRBV4-1 to TRBJ2-1, with D maybe TRBD2 (6 bases). Germline V gene sequence: CDR1 MGHRA, CDR2 YSYEKL. This CDR3 region has 16 residues. V lost 1 base to trimming and J lost 3 bases, with 13 bases between them. In nucleotides, the CDR3 is TGCGCCAGCAGCCAAGGAGGGCGGGAACACTACAATGAGCAGTTCTTC. Translated, it gives CASSQGGREHYNEQFF.

The genes are TRBV6-5 and TRBJ2-3; D is possibly TRBD1 (6 bases). The V gene lost 5 bases and the J gene lost 1 base, with 10 bases spanning the gap. CDR3 length: 14 residues. Germline loops: CDR1 MNHEY, CDR2 SVGAGI. CDR3: CASSPHRGTDTQYF. In DNA, the CDR3 is TGTGCCAGCAGTCCCCACAGGGGCACAGATACGCAGTATTTT.

In its sample, this clone was seen a few times. The rearrangement links TRBV4-3 to TRBJ2-2; TRBD2 matches at 7 bases. Per the germline V gene, CDR1 is LGHNA and CDR2 is YSLEER. J gave up 6 bases and V 0 bases, and 4 bases lay outside the gene matches. CDR3 length equals 15 residues. In DNA, the CDR3 is TGCGCCAGCAGCCAAGATCAGCGGGATCCCGGGGAGCTGTTTTTT. It yields the protein CASSQDQRDPGELFF.